This T cell receptor beta chain was observed in a study of cytomegalovirus exposure and HLA in healthy donors. Whole-study findings and limits: The investigators catalogued 164 TCR beta chains as cytomegalovirus-associated.

On this clone itself: Its antigen is unidentified.

Produced via immunoSEQ multiplex PCR; TCRdb's table is partial and in-frame only. The table lists about 200,000 clones, around 80% of them singletons. The donors formed part of the 120-subject validation cohort, distinct from the roughly 730-subject first cohort. The receptor comes from a woman aged 30 to 39 in good health and CMV-seronegative. Sequences were obtained from PBMCs.

The CDR3 DNA reads TGTGCCATCAGCCGGGAGAACCCAGGAAACACCATATATTTT. Its protein is CAISRENPGNTIYF. The J gene is TRBJ1-3, the V gene TRBV10-3; no clear D gene. The CDR3 loop spans 14 amino acids. V was cut by 6 bases and J by 4 bases, with 13 bases left in between. Germline V gene lookup returns CDR1 ENHRY and CDR2 SYGVKD.